The sample holds many counts of the clone carrying this T cell receptor beta chain. Its antigen is still unknown. The germline CDR1 and CDR2 sequences are MNHEY and SVGAGI. With V trimmed by 5 bases and J by 0 bases, 10 bases remained unmatched. The CDR3 is 18 residues long. This entry is derived from a study of T-cell reconstitution after alpha-beta-depleted transplantation in children. Overall study results and limits: Reports say that about two months after transplant, the alpha-beta T cells came out of several hundred graft clones that had expanded. It was surviving recipient T cells and thymic progenitors that gave some patients high TCRbeta diversity at day 60. Fresh T-cell production supplied most of the T-cell counts and diversity seen one year after transplant.

Molecular barcoding with unique molecular identifiers was used for the TCRbeta library. TCRdb redid the calling of the PCR reads with MiXCR, one entry per CDR3 protein. The sample includes around 580,000 distinct CDR3 sequences, around 23% of them seen just once. The material sequenced was PBMCs, mostly from graft donor cells, taken 360 days after TCRalphabeta/CD19-depleted stem cell transplant. The source of this sequence is a boy younger than two who had a stem cell transplant for acute myeloid leukemia, so the T cells may come from the graft donor. The V gene is TRBV6-5, the J gene TRBJ2-1; 10 bases fit TRBD1. Here the CDR3 reads CASSLGTGVLSSYNEQFF. The CDR3 DNA reads as TGTGCCAGCAGTCTCGGGACAGGGGTCTTGAGCTCCTACAATGAGCAGTTCTTC.